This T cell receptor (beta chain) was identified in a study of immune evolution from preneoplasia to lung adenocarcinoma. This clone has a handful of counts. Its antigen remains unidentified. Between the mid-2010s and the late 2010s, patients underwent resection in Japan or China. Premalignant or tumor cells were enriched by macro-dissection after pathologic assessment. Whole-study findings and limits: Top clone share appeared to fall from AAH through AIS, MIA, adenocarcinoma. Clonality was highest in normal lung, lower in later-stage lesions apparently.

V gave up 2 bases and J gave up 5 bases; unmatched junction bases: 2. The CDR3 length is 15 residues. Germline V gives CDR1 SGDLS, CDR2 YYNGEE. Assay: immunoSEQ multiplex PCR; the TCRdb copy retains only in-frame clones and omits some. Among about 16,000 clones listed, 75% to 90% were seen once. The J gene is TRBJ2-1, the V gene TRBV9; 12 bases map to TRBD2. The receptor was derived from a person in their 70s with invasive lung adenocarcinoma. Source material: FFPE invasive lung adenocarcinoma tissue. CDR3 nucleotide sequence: TGTGCCAGCAGCGTCGGGACTAGCGGGCACAATGAGCAGTTCTTC. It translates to CASSVGTSGHNEQFF.